The clone carrying this TCR beta chain came up many times. Its antigen is undetermined. Between the trimmed V and J ends, which lost 0 bases and 8 bases, there was a span of 5 bases. This CDR3 region has 12 residues. The germline V gene has CDR1 MNHEY and CDR2 SVGAGI. This record belongs to a study of immune heterogeneity within non-small cell lung tumors. Study results and caveats: Individual patients' high-frequency T-cell receptor beta clonotypes were largely distinct from one another.

Amplification of the TCR beta CDR3 was achieved through multiplex PCR with 32 V and 13 J primers. In TCRdb, the multiplex PCR reads were re-called with MiXCR into one record per CDR3 protein. Seen here are fewer than 13,000 distinct CDR3 sequences, just under 30% observed once, and the top ten hold roughly 8.1%. Bulk tumor genomic DNA was the template, and each sample received 600 ng. During surgery, several far-apart biopsies were obtained from every primary tumor. Patients had untreated, newly diagnosed non-small cell lung cancer and underwent curative surgery. The donor pool consisted of newly diagnosed non-small cell lung cancer patients who were having surgery with curative intent.

The sample comprised lung tumor tissue. This TCR was sampled from an older woman with non-small cell lung cancer. J is TRBJ2-1 and V is TRBV6-5; D possibly corresponds to TRBD2 (5 bases). The CDR3 sequence is CASSYSGDEQFF. The CDR3 nucleotides are TGTGCCAGCAGTTACTCCGGGGATGAGCAGTTCTTC.